The 18 T cell receptor beta chains below all came from one sample that was sequenced in a study of shared clonotypes between healthy human individuals. Measured with immunoSEQ multiplex PCR; TCRdb has only the in-frame clones, and not every one. The sample consists of 2 million to 3 million clones, approximately 93% of them appearing once. The sample taken for sequencing was naive CD4+ T cells from PBMCs. Subset given: CD45RA+ positively selected. Receptor source: a man between 18 and 35 years old in good health. Some clones in this sample may be carry-over from other donors' samples.

The chain employs TRBV5-1 and TRBJ2-1; a possible D gene is TRBD1 (5 bases). Germline values: CDR1 SGHRS, CDR2 YFSETQ. The ends were cut back, 1 base at V and 10 bases at J, with 12 bases in the middle. The length of the CDR3 is 13 residues. CDR3 bases: TGCGCCAGCAGCTTGCAGGGTGAGGAGGAGCAGTTCTTC. It encodes CASSLQGEEEQFF.

The chain joins TRBV5-1 to TRBJ1-1; D is ambiguous. The CDR3 sequence is 15 residues long. Germline CDR1 and CDR2: SGHRS and YFSETQ. V lost 0 bases and J lost 1, with 10 bases in between. CDR3 protein: CASSLGVPENTEAFF. The CDR3 DNA is TGCGCCAGCAGCTTGGGGGTCCCCGAGAACACTGAAGCTTTCTTT.

This clone was detected a few times. The rearrangement joins TRBV2 to TRBJ1-1; D remains ambiguous. The CDR3 has 13 amino acids. From germline, CDR1 is SNHLY and CDR2 FYNNEI. Trimming cost V 5 bases and J 0 bases, with 7 bases left between them. CDR3 loop: CASSSTVNTEAFF. For the CDR3, the DNA is TGTGCCAGCAGTTCGACCGTGAACACTGAAGCTTTCTTT. Based on the CDR3 plus reference TRBV2 and TRBJ1-1, the full variable domain is EPEVTQTPSHQVTQMGQEVILRCVPISNHLYFYWYRQILGQKVEFLVSFYNNEISEKSEIFDDQFSVERPDGSNFTLKIRSTKLEDSAMYFCASSSTVNTEAFFGQGTRLTVV.

This chain joins TRBV25-1 and TRBJ1-4; maybe TRBD1 (5 bases). Trimming took 1 base from V and 4 from J, leaving 10 bases between them. CDR1 and CDR2 (germline): MGHDK, SYGVNS. This CDR3 has 15 residues. CDR3 in DNA: TGTGCCAGCAGTGAATCGGGACGGATTAATGAAAAACTGTTTTTT. This gives the protein CASSESGRINEKLFF.

This chain uses TRBV6-5 with TRBJ2-7; 14 bases match TRBD2. This CDR3 is built from 13 residues. The germline CDR1 and CDR2 sequences are MNHEY and SVGAGI. Trimming cost V 6 bases and J 6 bases; bases outside gene matches: 1. The CDR3 loop is CASRGTSGSEQYF. As DNA, the CDR3 is TGTGCCAGCAGGGGGACTAGCGGGAGCGAGCAGTACTTC.

This rearrangement joins TRBV9 to TRBJ1-2; a possible D gene is TRBD1 (6 bases). The CDR3 contains 12 residues. The germline V gene encodes CDR1 SGDLS and CDR2 YYNGEE. The germline V and J ends were trimmed by 4 bases and 7 bases, with 11 bases remaining between them. The CDR3 DNA reads as TGTGCCAGCAGCACTCGAGGGGGTGGCTACACCTTC. This encodes CASSTRGGGYTF.

The V and J genes are TRBV25-1 and TRBJ2-7; 8 bases agree with TRBD2. The V and J ends lost 1 base and 3 bases, in that order; junction bases with no gene match: 8. Germline V lookup: CDR1 MGHDK, CDR2 SYGVNS. The CDR3 extends over 16 amino acids. The CDR3 here is CASSELGTRGNYEQYF. CDR3 coding DNA: TGTGCCAGCAGTGAATTGGGGACTAGAGGGAACTACGAGCAGTACTTC.

This rearrangement joins TRBV11-2 to TRBJ2-1; maybe TRBD2 (5 bases). The germline gives CDR1 SGHAT, CDR2 FQNNGV. The V end lost 4 bases, the J end lost 6 bases, and 16 bases lay between the germline ends. CDR3 size: 15 residues. In DNA, the CDR3 is TGTGCCAGCAGCTCAACTCGGGAAGATGGCAATGAGCAGTTCTTC. It yields the protein CASSSTREDGNEQFF.

The chain links TRBV7-2 to TRBJ2-3; D is possibly TRBD1 or TRBD2 (6 bases each). CDR3 size: 15 residues. The V gene's germline CDR1 is SGHTA and CDR2 FQGNSA. Trimming left V 5 bases short and J 4 bases short, with 16 bases between. DNA of the CDR3: TGTGCCAGCAGCCCGTGGGGTAGGGGGGCAGATACGCAGTATTTT. It is translated as CASSPWGRGADTQYF.

As DNA, the CDR3 is TGTGCCAGCTCTGGGGGGGCCTCTGGAAACACCATATATTTT. Its translation is CASSGGASGNTIYF. The chain is built from TRBV6-6 and TRBJ1-3, with a weak D call TRBD1 (6 bases). CDR3 size: 14 residues. Germline values: CDR1 MNHNY, CDR2 SVGAGI (reference sequence). The ends were cut back, 8 bases at V and 0 bases at J, with 11 bases in the middle.

The rearrangement joins TRBV5-4 to TRBJ2-3, with a tentative D call TRBD1 (6 bases). Trimming left V 0 bases short and J 6 bases short, with 11 bases between. The germline V gene has CDR1 SGHNT and CDR2 YYREEE (reference sequence). This CDR3 region has 14 residues. The CDR3 sequence: CASSLGGTKDTQYF. As DNA, the CDR3 is TGTGCCAGCAGCTTGGGGGGGACAAAGGATACGCAGTATTTT.

This clone is a singleton in its sample. Other DNA sequences in the same sample also yield this CDR3. This chain connects TRBV18 to TRBJ2-2; D might be TRBD1 or TRBD2, each matching 5 bases. CDR1 is KGHSH and CDR2 is LQKENI in the germline V gene. CDR3 length: 14 amino acids. V was trimmed by 3 bases and J by 0 bases, leaving 5 bases between them. The CDR3 coding sequence is TGTGCCAGCTCACCGGGACCGAACACCGGGGAGCTGTTTTTT. Protein product: CASSPGPNTGELFF.

The chain combines TRBV10-3 with TRBJ1-2, with 12 nucleotides matching TRBD1. The germline V gene encodes CDR1 ENHRY and CDR2 SYGVKD. V gave up 4 bases and J gave up 8 bases; unmatched junction bases: 5. This CDR3 comprises 14 residues. The CDR3: CAISVGQGARGYTF. CDR3 sequence (DNA): TGTGCCATCAGTGTGGGACAGGGGGCGCGAGGCTACACCTTC.

The V call is TRBV7-9, the J call TRBJ2-1; no firm D call. Trimming cost V 8 bases and J 9 bases, with 23 bases left between them. The CDR3 runs to 15 residues. The germline CDR1 and CDR2 sequences are SEHNR and FQNEAQ (reference sequence). CDR3 sequence: CASSPPDQVVGEQFF. The CDR3 nucleotides are TGTGCCAGCTCCCCGCCGGACCAAGTCGTGGGTGAGCAGTTCTTC.

The rearrangement uses TRBV7-9 and TRBJ1-2; TRBD1 matches at 7 bases. CDR1 and CDR2 (germline): SEHNR, FQNEAQ (reference sequence). The CDR3 loop spans 15 amino acids. V gave up 4 bases and J gave up 1 base; unmatched junction bases: 6. CDR3 sequence reads: CASSSLRQGNYGYTF. The CDR3, as DNA: TGTGCCAGCAGCTCCCTTAGACAGGGTAACTATGGCTACACCTTC.

CDR3 bases: TGTGCCAGCAGCTTAGTCCGGACAGCGAACACCGGGGAGCTGTTTTTT. This codes for CASSLVRTANTGELFF. The gene calls are TRBV7-3 and TRBJ2-2; D perhaps matches TRBD1 (6 bases). The CDR3 is 16 residues long. The V end was cut by 2 bases, the J end by 0 bases, with 10 bases between. Germline values: CDR1 SGHTA, CDR2 FQGTGA.

This clone has just one count. The chain recombines TRBV7-9 with TRBJ2-5, with D tentatively TRBD2 (6 bases). Germline CDR1 SEHNR, CDR2 FQNEAQ (reference sequence). The CDR3 is made up of 15 amino acids. The ends were cut back, 1 base at V and 1 base at J, with 10 bases in the middle. As DNA, the CDR3 is TGTGCCAGCAGCTTAGTGCGACTAGGCCAAGAGACCCAGTACTTC. Translated, it gives CASSLVRLGQETQYF.

This clone was seen once. The chain employs TRBV27 and TRBJ2-1; 10 nucleotides match TRBD1. This CDR3 has 15 residues. Germline CDR1 and CDR2: MNHEY and SMNVEV (reference sequence). V lost 5 bases to trimming and J lost 9 bases; unmatched junction nucleotides: 10. CDR3 amino acids: CASSVPGQGTGEQFF. In DNA, the CDR3 is TGTGCCAGCAGTGTTCCGGGACAGGGGACGGGTGAGCAGTTCTTC.